Following are 30 T cell receptor beta chains from one sample sequenced in a study of siplizumab effects on memory and regulatory T cells. Generated by immunoSEQ multiplex PCR, the TCRdb table keeps only in-frame clones and is missing some. The table shows around 110,000 clones, with around 94% occurring only once. Sequencing was carried out using non-Treg CD4+ T cells sorted from blood. Receptors were obtained from a human donor in good health.

V gene TRBV5-4 combines with J gene TRBJ2-3; the match to TRBD2 covers 7 bases. The length of the CDR3 is 15 residues. The trim removed 1 base at V and 1 base at J, leaving 3 bases unmatched. The germline V gene has CDR1 SGHNT and CDR2 YYREEE (reference sequence). For the CDR3, the DNA is TGTGCCAGCAGCTTGTGGGACTACGGCACAGATACGCAGTATTTT. Translation: CASSLWDYGTDTQYF.

The rearrangement uses TRBV11-2 and TRBJ2-5; maybe TRBD2 (6 bases). Looked up from germline, CDR1 is SGHAT and CDR2 is FQNNGV. This CDR3 spans 13 amino acids. V lost 7 bases and J 2 bases, leaving 11 bases between the germline ends. The CDR3: CASTMGLQETQYF. For the CDR3, the DNA is TGTGCCAGCACCATGGGACTGCAAGAGACCCAGTACTTC.

CDR3: CAISETRLAGGLYNEQFF. CDR3 coding DNA: TGTGCCATCAGTGAGACCCGACTAGCGGGGGGGCTTTACAATGAGCAGTTCTTC. This chain joins TRBV10-3 and TRBJ2-1; 14 bases map to TRBD2. This CDR3 comprises 18 residues. CDR1 and CDR2 (germline): ENHRY, SYGVKD. The V and J ends lost 2 bases and 4 bases, in that order; junction bases with no gene match: 7.

The rearrangement uses TRBV7-2 and TRBJ1-1; D may be TRBD1 (6 bases). Trimming took 5 bases from V and 5 from J, leaving 21 bases between them. This CDR3 is 16 amino acids long. The germline V gene encodes CDR1 SGHTA and CDR2 FQGNSA. The CDR3 DNA sequence: TGTGCCAGCAGCCAAACCGTACAGGGAGGAGTAACTGAAGCTTTCTTT. This codes for CASSQTVQGGVTEAFF.

The chain combines TRBV6-1 with TRBJ2-5; D perhaps matches TRBD2 (5 bases). The CDR3 length is 14 residues. Trimming pared 0 bases from V and 5 bases from J, leaving 10 bases between. CDR1 and CDR2 from the germline V gene are MNHNS and SASEGT. The CDR3: CASSEAAGVETQYF. The CDR3 DNA sequence: TGTGCCAGCAGTGAAGCAGCCGGGGTGGAGACCCAGTACTTC.

The genes are TRBV6-6 and TRBJ2-2, with 7 bases lining up with TRBD1. The CDR3 length is 15 residues. The trim removed 0 bases at V and 7 bases at J, leaving 5 bases unmatched. Germline CDR1 reads MNHNY; CDR2 reads SVGAGI (reference sequence). The CDR3 DNA follows: TGTGCCAGCAGTTACTCACCAGGGGGATTCGGGGAGCTGTTTTTT. Translated: CASSYSPGGFGELFF.

This clone was counted a single time. The gene calls are TRBV5-4 and TRBJ2-4; D is uncertain. V lost 4 bases to trimming and J lost 0 bases, with 11 bases between them. Germline CDR1 SGHNT, CDR2 YYREEE (reference sequence). This CDR3 is 15 amino acids long. In DNA form, the CDR3 reads TGTGCCAGCAGCCTTAAACTGAAAGCCAAAAACATTCAGTACTTC. Translated: CASSLKLKAKNIQYF.

The rearrangement uses TRBV11-2 and TRBJ1-3; the D is unclear. The CDR3 spans 15 residues. Per germline, CDR1 SGHAT and CDR2 FQNNGV. V shed 5 bases and J shed 0 bases, with 11 bases lying between them. CDR3 region: CASSPWTPSGNTIYF. CDR3 DNA sequence: TGTGCCAGCAGCCCCTGGACTCCCTCTGGAAACACCATATATTTT.

The chain joins TRBV18 to TRBJ2-3; 7 bases agree with TRBD1. Germline CDR1 reads KGHSH; CDR2 reads LQKENI. The CDR3 consists of 16 residues. The junction had 8 bases not matched to a gene; V was cut back by 4 bases and J by 1 base. The CDR3 region is CASSQYRQGGTDTQYF. As DNA, the CDR3 is TGTGCCAGCTCACAGTACCGACAGGGTGGCACAGATACGCAGTATTTT.

The chain employs TRBV11-2 and TRBJ1-3; TRBD1 is a possible D gene (5 bases). CDR3 length: 14 residues. Per the germline V gene, CDR1 is SGHAT and CDR2 is FQNNGV. Between the trimmed V and J ends, which lost 5 bases and 4 bases, there was a span of 12 bases. The CDR3 is CASSPGAVGNTIYF. In nucleotides, the CDR3 is TGTGCCAGCAGCCCCGGGGCAGTCGGAAACACCATATATTTT.

J is TRBJ2-7 and V is TRBV5-1; D is ambiguous. The CDR3 is made up of 13 amino acids. V shed 4 bases and J shed 4 bases, with 12 bases lying between them. Per germline, CDR1 SGHRS and CDR2 YFSETQ. The CDR3 sequence is CASSPASLYEQYF. CDR3 nucleotides: TGCGCCAGCAGCCCGGCCTCCCTTTACGAGCAGTACTTC.

This sequence joins TRBV18 and TRBJ2-7, with unresolved D. V gave up 3 bases and J gave up 1 base, with 10 bases separating them. The CDR3 contains 14 residues. The germline V gene encodes CDR1 KGHSH and CDR2 LQKENI. CDR3 DNA sequence: TGTGCCAGCTCACCGGGGTTGTCGTCCTACGAGCAGTACTTC. Translating it yields CASSPGLSSYEQYF.

The chain is built from TRBV29-1 and TRBJ2-3, with D perhaps assigned TRBD1 or TRBD2 (5 bases each). Trimming pared 4 bases from V and 0 bases from J, leaving 17 bases between. The CDR3 runs 16 residues. Germline-derived CDR1 and CDR2 are SQVTM and ANQGSEA. This CDR3 is CSVGRVGGSSTDTQYF. The CDR3 bases are TGCAGCGTTGGAAGGGTTGGGGGATCTAGCACAGATACGCAGTATTTT.

This chain connects TRBV5-1 to TRBJ1-2; D ambiguous. Germline CDR1 reads SGHRS; CDR2 reads YFSETQ. The germline V and J ends were trimmed by 5 bases and 4 bases, with 15 bases remaining between them. The CDR3 covers 14 residues. CDR3 in amino acids: CASREDRTPYGYTF. DNA of the CDR3: TGCGCCAGCAGGGAGGACCGGACCCCCTATGGCTACACCTTC. Drawing the rest from reference TRBV5-1 and TRBJ1-2, the complete variable domain is KAGVTQTPRYLIKTRGQQVTLSCSPISGHRSVSWYQQTPGQGLQFLFEYFSETQRNKGNFPGRFSGRQFSNSRSEMNVSTLELGDSALYLCASREDRTPYGYTFGSGTRLTVV.

V and J are TRBV7-9 and TRBJ2-3, with D possibly matching TRBD2 (5 bases). Deletions cut 4 bases from V and 7 bases from J, with 18 bases between. This CDR3 is built from 15 residues. In germline, CDR1 is SEHNR, CDR2 FQNEAQ (reference sequence). The CDR3 here is CASSSPLASLNTQYF. The CDR3 DNA reads as TGTGCCAGCAGCTCCCCCTTAGCGTCCTTGAATACGCAGTATTTT. Together with reference TRBV7-9 and TRBJ2-3, the CDR3 gives the full variable domain: DTGVSQNPRHKITKRGQNVTFRCDPISEHNRLYWYRQTLGQGPEFLTYFQNEAQLEKSRLLSDRFSAERPKGSFSTLEIQRTEQGDSAMYLCASSSPLASLNTQYFGPGTRLTVL.

The rearrangement joins TRBV5-6 to TRBJ1-1; no clear D. Germline V gene lookup returns CDR1 SGHDT and CDR2 YYEEEE. V lost 0 bases and J 4 bases, leaving 1 base between the germline ends. The CDR3 covers 11 residues. CDR3 loop: CASSLATEAFF. The CDR3 nucleotides are TGTGCCAGCAGCTTGGCCACTGAAGCTTTCTTT.

V usage is TRBV12-5 and J usage is TRBJ1-1; D not resolved. This CDR3 spans 15 amino acids. Germline V lookup: CDR1 LGHNT, CDR2 FRNRAP. The V end was cut by 0 bases, the J end by 4 bases, with 12 bases between. CDR3 region: CASGLVPGLGTEAFF. CDR3 in DNA: TGTGCTAGTGGTTTGGTACCGGGGTTGGGCACTGAAGCTTTCTTT.

This clone has just one count. Additional DNA sequences in this sample encode the identical CDR3. This chain joins TRBV4-2 and TRBJ2-5; D is ambiguous. The germline V gene has CDR1 LGHNA and CDR2 YNFKEQ. V was trimmed by 0 bases and J by 5 bases, leaving 4 bases between them. There are 12 residues in the CDR3. CDR3 in DNA: TGTGCCAGCAGCCAAGATAGGGAGACCCAGTACTTC. This sequence encodes CASSQDRETQYF.

The rearrangement uses TRBV5-6 and TRBJ2-5; possible D gene TRBD1, 5 bases. The length of the CDR3 is 14 residues. Germline assignment: CDR1 SGHDT and CDR2 YYEEEE. Trimming removed 4 bases at V and 5 bases at J, with 15 bases between. CDR3 residues: CASSNGAAGETQYF. The CDR3 region has the DNA TGTGCCAGCAGCAATGGGGCTGCAGGGGAGACCCAGTACTTC.

J is TRBJ2-3 and V is TRBV5-1; 7 bases are shared with TRBD1. Germline trimming cut 3 bases from V and 6 bases from J; bases unmatched to any gene: 7. CDR3 length: 14 amino acids. Germline V gene lookup returns CDR1 SGHRS and CDR2 YFSETQ. CDR3 loop: CASSSQGVRDTQYF. CDR3 nucleotide sequence: TGCGCCAGCAGCTCCCAGGGGGTCCGGGATACGCAGTATTTT.

V gene TRBV27 combines with J gene TRBJ1-2; 7 bases align to TRBD1. Germline values: CDR1 MNHEY, CDR2 SMNVEV (reference sequence). V gave up 1 base and J gave up 10 bases; unmatched junction bases: 12. The CDR3 is 15 amino acids. The CDR3 region is CASSLFIGDRSYYTF. The CDR3 DNA is TGTGCCAGCAGTTTATTTATCGGGGACAGATCTTACTACACCTTC.

J is TRBJ2-7 and V is TRBV2; 10 nucleotides agree with TRBD2. CDR1 and CDR2 (germline): SNHLY, FYNNEI. This CDR3 is built from 15 residues. Trimming cost V 3 bases and J 2 bases; bases outside gene matches: 4. CDR3 DNA sequence: TGTGCCAGCAGTGACCCCCTAGCGGGAGCCTACGAGCAGTACTTC. This gives the protein CASSDPLAGAYEQYF. The full variable domain, in which reference TRBV2 and TRBJ2-7 provide the parts outside the CDR3, is EPEVTQTPSHQVTQMGQEVILRCVPISNHLYFYWYRQILGQKVEFLVSFYNNEISEKSEIFDDQFSVERPDGSNFTLKIRSTKLEDSAMYFCASSDPLAGAYEQYFGPGTRLTVT.

The V and J genes are TRBV5-6 and TRBJ2-4; D unclear. The CDR3 totals 15 residues. The germline gives CDR1 SGHDT, CDR2 YYEEEE. Trimming cost V 3 bases and J 1 base, with 11 bases left between them. Here the CDR3 reads CASSSGVLAKNIQYF. The CDR3 DNA is TGTGCCAGCAGCTCCGGAGTCTTGGCCAAAAACATTCAGTACTTC.

This chain uses TRBV11-2 with TRBJ2-3, with no clear D. Germline assignment: CDR1 SGHAT and CDR2 FQNNGV. V lost 3 bases and J lost 2, with 12 bases in between. The CDR3 length is 15 residues. The CDR3 region has the DNA TGTGCCAGCAGCTTCTCGTGGCAGCTCACAGATACGCAGTATTTT. This translates into CASSFSWQLTDTQYF.

This chain links TRBV5-6 with TRBJ2-5; 11 bases agree with TRBD2. This CDR3 has 17 amino acids. J gave up 4 bases and V 1 base, and 9 bases lay outside the gene matches. Germline lookup yields CDR1 SGHDT and CDR2 YYEEEE. The CDR3 coding sequence is TGTGCCAGCAGCTTGCTTAGCGGGAGGGTATTGGGAGAGACCCAGTACTTC. Its protein product is CASSLLSGRVLGETQYF.

This clone was counted a single time. The chain is built from TRBV12-5 and TRBJ2-5; D is unresolved. The V end lost 3 bases, the J end lost 2 bases, and 7 bases lay between the germline ends. The CDR3 is made up of 13 amino acids. CDR1 and CDR2 (germline): LGHNT, FRNRAP. The CDR3: CASGFAEQETQYF. The CDR3 region has the DNA TGTGCTAGTGGTTTCGCGGAACAAGAGACCCAGTACTTC.

This clone was observed a handful of times. The chain has TRBV6-5 and TRBJ2-7, with 7 bases fitting TRBD1. Germline trimming cut 7 bases from V and 0 bases from J; bases unmatched to any gene: 6. The CDR3 runs to 14 residues. CDR1 is MNHEY and CDR2 is SVGAGI in the germline V gene. DNA for the CDR3: TGTGCCAGCACCTTCGGGGACAGCTCCTACGAGCAGTACTTC. As protein: CASTFGDSSYEQYF.

A few counts support this clone. This chain uses TRBV30 with TRBJ1-5; a weak D match, TRBD1 (5 bases). Trimming left V 4 bases short and J 6 bases short, with 13 bases between. CDR1 and CDR2 from the germline V gene are GTSNPN and SVGIG (reference sequence). This CDR3 spans 13 amino acids. For the CDR3, the DNA is TGTGCCTGGAACCAGGGCTTGGGTCAGCCCCAGCATTTT. Translating it yields CAWNQGLGQPQHF.

The chain uses TRBV6-5 and TRBJ2-1; no firm D call. The CDR3 has 13 residues. Per germline, CDR1 MNHEY and CDR2 SVGAGI. V was cut by 2 bases and J by 8 bases, with 10 bases left in between. The CDR3 nucleotides are TGTGCCAGCAGTTACGCCTATAGACATGAGCAGTTCTTC. This encodes CASSYAYRHEQFF.

This clone was observed once. Sequence at one end of the junction differs from germline and may be a read error. The chain recombines TRBV6-5 with TRBJ2-5; TRBD2 is a possible D gene (5 bases). This CDR3 has 13 residues. CDR1 MNHEY and CDR2 SVGAGI come from the germline V gene. The CDR3 bases are TGTGCCAGCAGTTACGACTATCAAGAGACCCGGTACTTC. Translating it yields CASSYDYQETRYF.